These 13 T cell receptor beta chains share one sample of origin, sequenced in a study of beta chain features in type 1 diabetes. For these TCRs, the target antigens are not known. Study results and limitations: There was a moderate but significant shortening of TCRB CDR3s in all four CD4+ subsets of Type 1 diabetes patients.

The authors reverse transcribed all of the isolated RNA, so sequencing captured expressed TCRB transcripts. TCRdb's table, derived via immunoSEQ multiplex PCR, lists solely in-frame clones and lacks some. The table lists under 350,000 clones, approximately 24% of them singletons. The sample comprised naive CD4+ T cells from blood. The origin of the receptors is a woman between 25 and 40 years old with type 1 diabetes.

The CDR3 loop reads CASSRRGQGADTQYF. The CDR3 DNA follows: TGCGCCAGCAGCCGTAGGGGTCAGGGGGCAGATACGCAGTATTTT. This sequence joins TRBV4-1 and TRBJ2-3; TRBD1 aligns across 7 bases. The CDR3 runs to 15 residues. Germline CDR1 MGHRA, CDR2 YSYEKL. J was trimmed by 4 bases and V by 4 bases; bases with no gene match: 8.

This clone was counted a few times. This chain uses TRBV4-1 with TRBJ2-7; TRBD2 matches 9 bases. V dropped 6 bases and J dropped 7; count of bases not matched to a gene: 13. Germline V gene sequence: CDR1 MGHRA, CDR2 YSYEKL. CDR3 length: 15 amino acids. CDR3 region: CASSLFVIAGAEQYF. DNA of the CDR3: TGCGCCAGCAGTCTGTTTGTGATAGCGGGAGCTGAGCAGTACTTC.

Notes on this clone: Other nucleotide sequences in the sample specify the same CDR3. This chain connects TRBV28 to TRBJ1-5, with TRBD1 matching 8 bases. The V gene end was trimmed by 6 bases and the J gene end by 6 bases; junction bases not matched to a gene: 7. The CDR3 contains 14 residues. Germline V gene lookup returns CDR1 MDHEN and CDR2 SYDVKM. CDR3 sequence (DNA): TGTGCCAGCAGCCTCGGACAGGGAGGTCAGCCCCAGCATTTT. This codes for CASSLGQGGQPQHF.

CDR3 amino acids: CASSQSNAGEEFF. CDR3 nucleotides: TGCGCCAGCAGCCAGTCTAACGCGGGGGAGGAGTTCTTC. This chain joins TRBV4-1 and TRBJ2-1; 7 bases fit TRBD2. The CDR3 runs to 13 residues. Germline V gene lookup returns CDR1 MGHRA and CDR2 YSYEKL. With 3 bases clipped from V and 14 bases from J, the junction kept 10 bases outside the gene matches.

The genes are TRBV5-6 and TRBJ1-2; 8 bases match TRBD1. The CDR3 loop spans 13 amino acids. CDR1 is SGHDT, CDR2 YYEEEE, per germline. J gave up 7 bases and V 5 bases, and 7 bases lay outside the gene matches. CDR3 sequence: CASSYDRGGGYTF. The CDR3 nucleotides are TGTGCCAGCAGTTACGACAGGGGAGGTGGCTACACCTTC.

This chain links TRBV6-1 with TRBJ2-7, with D maybe TRBD2 (5 bases). V lost 6 bases, J lost 7 bases, and 13 bases lay in between. Per the germline V gene, CDR1 is MNHNS and CDR2 is SASEGT. The CDR3 consists of 12 residues. The CDR3 reads CASRLFSGEQYF. DNA of the CDR3: TGTGCCAGCAGGCTTTTCTCGGGGGAGCAGTACTTC.

The V call is TRBV7-3, the J call TRBJ2-2, with D tentatively TRBD1 (5 bases). V shed 9 bases and J shed 5 bases, with 13 bases lying between them. The length of the CDR3 is 13 residues. The V gene's germline CDR1 is SGHTA and CDR2 FQGTGA. CDR3 in DNA: TGTGCCAGTGCCGGAAGGGGAACCGGGGAGCTGTTTTTT. It encodes CASAGRGTGELFF.

The chain links TRBV18 to TRBJ2-7; TRBD1 might be the D (5 bases). CDR1 KGHSH and CDR2 LQKENI come from the germline V gene. Between the trimmed V and J ends, which lost 6 bases and 2 bases, there was a span of 14 bases. The CDR3 has 14 amino acids. In nucleotides, the CDR3 is TGTGCCAGCTCTTCGACAGCTACAACCTACGAGCAGTACTTC. Its protein is CASSSTATTYEQYF.

This clone was found a few times. The chain recombines TRBV5-1 with TRBJ1-2; 7 nucleotides align to TRBD1. Germline V gives CDR1 SGHRS, CDR2 YFSETQ. V was pared by 4 bases and J by 7 bases, with 16 bases of the junction left unmatched. This CDR3 has 16 amino acids. This CDR3 reads CASSPGQSEGDGGYTF. CDR3 bases: TGCGCCAGCAGCCCGGGACAGTCGGAAGGAGATGGTGGCTACACCTTC.

V usage is TRBV25-1 and J usage is TRBJ2-6; 7 bases are a match to TRBD1. Germline V gene sequence: CDR1 MGHDK, CDR2 SYGVNS. This CDR3 has 16 amino acids. The trim removed 4 bases at V and 2 bases at J, leaving 5 bases unmatched. The CDR3 is CASSVTGVAGANVLTF. DNA for the CDR3: TGTGCCAGCAGTGTAACAGGGGTTGCTGGGGCCAACGTCCTGACTTTC.

This clone occurred a few times. The V gene is TRBV7-9, the J gene TRBJ1-4; D might be TRBD1 (5 bases). Germline V lookup: CDR1 SEHNR, CDR2 FQNEAQ (reference sequence). This CDR3 is 14 amino acids long. V gave up 5 bases and J gave up 7 bases, with 14 bases separating them. Here the CDR3 reads CASSGQGVGEKLFF. For the CDR3, the DNA is TGTGCCAGCAGCGGGCAGGGCGTTGGTGAAAAACTGTTTTTT.

This clone was counted a few times. The V gene is TRBV29-1, the J gene TRBJ1-1; D possibly corresponds to TRBD1 (5 bases). The V gene lost 6 bases and the J gene lost 6 bases, with 14 bases spanning the gap. Germline lookup yields CDR1 SQVTM and CDR2 ANQGSEA. The CDR3 is 12 amino acids. Here the CDR3 reads CSVDSFSAEAFF. CDR3 bases: TGCAGCGTAGACAGCTTCTCCGCTGAAGCTTTCTTT.

This clone was observed a handful of times. CDR3: CASSYFSGSNGGELFF. CDR3 DNA sequence: TGTGCCAGCAGTTACTTTAGCGGGAGTAATGGCGGGGAGCTGTTTTTT. The V call is TRBV6-5, the J call TRBJ2-2, with 9 bases fitting TRBD2. This CDR3 has 16 residues. V lost 1 base to trimming and J lost 7 bases; unmatched junction nucleotides: 7. CDR1 and CDR2 (germline): MNHEY, SVGAGI.